One and the same sample provided the 16 T cell receptor beta chains below, sequenced in a study of naive CD8 T cells in extremely preterm neonates. Study conclusions and caveats: Compared with older groups, preterm CDR3s were shorter, with fewer N additions and less trimming.

Only in-frame clones appear in the TCRdb table, and some are missing; sequencing was by immunoSEQ multiplex PCR. The repertoire holds about 23,000 clones, approximately 88% seen once, with 0.8% to 0.95% in the top ten. Extremely preterm deliveries at about 22-27 weeks of gestation provided the preterm samples. For these TCRs, the target antigens are not known. Sequences were obtained from naive CD8+ T cells from cord blood. Every receptor here comes from a boy who was born preterm.

V usage is TRBV5-4 and J usage is TRBJ2-7, with TRBD1 as a possible D gene (6 bases). CDR3 length: 11 residues. Germline V gives CDR1 SGHNT, CDR2 YYREEE (reference sequence). The V gene lost 4 bases and the J gene lost 4 bases, with 6 bases spanning the gap. The DNA for the CDR3 is TGTGCCAGCAGCACAGGGTACGAGCAGTACTTC. This encodes CASSTGYEQYF.

V gene TRBV5-1 combines with J gene TRBJ1-4; no clear D gene. Germline V gene lookup returns CDR1 SGHRS and CDR2 YFSETQ. The CDR3 extends over 14 amino acids. The V end lost 0 bases, the J end lost 4 bases, and 7 bases lay between the germline ends. CDR3 region: CASSLGQNNEKLFF. In DNA, the CDR3 is TGCGCCAGCAGCTTGGGACAAAATAATGAAAAACTGTTTTTT.

This chain uses TRBV27 with TRBJ1-6, with unresolved D. Germline lookup yields CDR1 MNHEY and CDR2 SMNVEV (reference sequence). The CDR3 consists of 14 residues. Trimming stripped 1 base from V and 4 bases from J, with 5 bases between. DNA of the CDR3: TGTGCCAGCAGTTTATTTTTTTATAATTCACCCCTCCACTTT. It yields the protein CASSLFFYNSPLHF.

The chain employs TRBV4-1 and TRBJ1-6; D might be TRBD1 (5 bases). Per germline, CDR1 MGHRA and CDR2 YSYEKL. The V and J ends lost 1 base and 0 bases respectively, with 7 bases between them. This CDR3 comprises 16 residues. This CDR3 is CASSQGTNSYNSPLHF. The DNA of the CDR3 is TGCGCCAGCAGCCAAGGGACAAACTCCTATAATTCACCCCTCCACTTT.

The chain combines TRBV7-9 with TRBJ2-1, with no clear D. This CDR3 has 13 amino acids. The V and J ends lost 2 bases and 3 bases respectively, with 5 bases between them. The germline gives CDR1 SEHNR, CDR2 FQNEAQ (reference sequence). The CDR3 bases are TGTGCCAGCAGCTTACCGTACTACAATGAGCAGTTCTTC. This encodes CASSLPYYNEQFF.

This chain links TRBV29-1 with TRBJ2-7, with no clear D. Between the trimmed V and J ends, which lost 6 bases and 2 bases, there was a span of 11 bases. The CDR3 contains 12 residues. The germline V gene has CDR1 SQVTM and CDR2 ANQGSEA. The CDR3 DNA follows: TGCAGCGTCCAGGACCCCCCCTACGAGCAGTACTTC. Translated, it gives CSVQDPPYEQYF.

A remark on this clone: Other DNA sequences from this sample encode an identical CDR3 as well. The rearrangement uses TRBV4-3 and TRBJ2-3; D unclear. Germline CDR1 and CDR2: LGHNA and YSLEER. V shed 3 bases and J shed 0 bases, with 4 bases lying between them. The CDR3 spans 13 residues. CDR3 DNA: TGCGCCAGCAGCCAGGACAGCACAGATACGCAGTATTTT. Its translation is CASSQDSTDTQYF.

The V call is TRBV7-9, the J call TRBJ2-5; 9 positions match TRBD1. Germline V gene data show CDR1 as SEHNR and CDR2 as FQNEAQ (reference sequence). This CDR3 has 17 residues. V was pared by 1 base and J by 2 bases, with 8 bases of the junction left unmatched. The CDR3 nucleotides read TGTGCCAGCAGCTTAGGGACCATTGACAGGGGGCAAGAGACCCAGTACTTC. Its translation: CASSLGTIDRGQETQYF.

This chain joins TRBV4-1 and TRBJ2-5, with D maybe TRBD1 (6 bases). CDR1 and CDR2 from the germline V gene are MGHRA and YSYEKL. The CDR3 spans 11 residues. The V end was cut by 6 bases, the J end by 4 bases, with 6 bases between. In DNA form, the CDR3 reads TGCGCCAGCAGAGGGGGAGAGACCCAGTACTTC. The encoded protein is CASRGGETQYF.

The chain carries TRBV7-9 and TRBJ1-4; D gene uncertain. Between the trimmed V and J ends, which lost 2 bases and 8 bases, there was a span of 9 bases. Germline CDR1 reads SEHNR; CDR2 reads FQNEAQ (reference sequence). This CDR3 region has 13 residues. The CDR3 spells CASSLLITEKLFF. CDR3 DNA: TGTGCCAGCAGCTTATTAATCACAGAAAAACTGTTTTTT.

The chain recombines TRBV7-3 with TRBJ2-1, with TRBD2 matching 7 bases. V lost 4 bases to trimming and J lost 6 bases; unmatched junction nucleotides: 6. Germline assignment: CDR1 SGHTA and CDR2 FQGTGA. The CDR3 runs to 14 residues. The CDR3 spells CASSSSGLFNEQFF. CDR3 sequence (DNA): TGTGCCAGCAGCTCTTCGGGACTATTCAATGAGCAGTTCTTC.

The chain uses TRBV27 and TRBJ2-7; 12 positions match TRBD2. J was trimmed by 1 base and V by 4 bases; bases with no gene match: 2. The germline gives CDR1 MNHEY, CDR2 SMNVEV (reference sequence). The CDR3 is 15 amino acids. CDR3 sequence (DNA): TGTGCCAGCAGTTCCGGGACTAGCGGGTCCTACGAGCAGTACTTC. Protein: CASSSGTSGSYEQYF.

The gene calls are TRBV7-9 and TRBJ1-2; the D gene is possibly TRBD1 (5 bases). V lost 2 bases and J 4 bases, leaving 5 bases between the germline ends. Germline V gene data show CDR1 as SEHNR and CDR2 as FQNEAQ (reference sequence). The CDR3 contains 12 residues. CDR3 in DNA: TGTGCCAGCAGCTTAACAGGCTATGGCTACACCTTC. This gives the protein CASSLTGYGYTF.

V and J are TRBV7-7 and TRBJ2-4, with TRBD2 as a possible D gene (6 bases). Between the trimmed V and J ends, which lost 0 bases and 1 base, there was a span of 7 bases. The germline V gene has CDR1 SSHAT and CDR2 FNYEAQ (reference sequence). This CDR3 is built from 15 residues. The CDR3 loop is CASSLAAGAKNIQYF. CDR3 DNA sequence: TGTGCCAGCAGCTTAGCGGCGGGGGCCAAAAACATTCAGTACTTC.

The chain uses TRBV5-1 and TRBJ2-1, with TRBD2 matching over 9 bases. CDR1 is SGHRS and CDR2 is YFSETQ in the germline V gene. With V trimmed by 5 bases and J by 0 bases, 0 bases remained unmatched. This CDR3 has 14 amino acids. The CDR3 region is CASRTSGSYNEQFF. CDR3 coding DNA: TGCGCCAGCAGGACTAGCGGCTCCTACAATGAGCAGTTCTTC.

The chain has TRBV27 and TRBJ2-7; D unresolved. Per the germline V gene, CDR1 is MNHEY and CDR2 is SMNVEV (reference sequence). The V gene lost 2 bases and the J gene lost 2 bases, with 4 bases spanning the gap. The CDR3 sequence is 12 residues long. The CDR3 coding sequence is TGTGCCAGCAGTTTAGACACCTACGAGCAGTACTTC. It encodes CASSLDTYEQYF.